The 24 T cell receptor beta chains in this list originate from one sample, sequenced in a study of response to subunit inactivated influenza vaccine. MiXCR was run by TCRdb on the RT-PCR reads, yielding one entry per CDR3 protein. The table has about 530,000 distinct CDR3 sequences, approximately 12% seen once. The sequencing used PBMCs from blood, collected on the day of vaccination. Source of these receptors: a man aged 45-65 years who received an inactivated influenza vaccine.

This chain uses TRBV7-9 with TRBJ2-3; 8 bases line up with TRBD1. The CDR3 totals 15 residues. Germline CDR1 reads SEHNR; CDR2 reads FQNEAQ (reference sequence). V trimming: 5 bases; J trimming: 3 bases; junction bases outside the gene matches: 7. The CDR3 here is CASSPGQGATDTQYF. As DNA, the CDR3 is TGTGCCAGCAGCCCCGGGCAGGGGGCAACAGATACGCAGTATTTT.

This clonotype was counted a few times. V gene TRBV5-1 combines with J gene TRBJ2-1; maybe TRBD2 (6 bases). V was cut by 0 bases and J by 4 bases, with 11 bases left in between. Germline-derived CDR1 and CDR2 are SGHRS and YFSETQ. This CDR3 is 15 amino acids long. This CDR3 reads CASSLESRGYNEQFF. CDR3 coding DNA: TGCGCCAGCAGCTTGGAATCTCGGGGGTACAATGAGCAGTTCTTC.

The gene calls are TRBV7-3 and TRBJ2-7; D is unresolved. Between the trimmed V and J ends, which lost 6 bases and 0 bases, there was a span of 9 bases. Germline loops: CDR1 SGHTA, CDR2 FQGTGA. The CDR3 extends over 13 amino acids. This chain's CDR3 is CASSVGFSYEQYF. The CDR3 DNA reads as TGTGCCAGCAGTGTAGGGTTCTCCTACGAGCAGTACTTC.

This chain connects TRBV11-2 to TRBJ2-5; D is possibly TRBD1 or TRBD2 (5 bases each). V shed 1 base and J shed 1 base, with 19 bases lying between them. The germline V gene has CDR1 SGHAT and CDR2 FQNNGV. This CDR3 contains 18 residues. The CDR3 protein is CASSLVPPGRALQETQYF. CDR3 bases: TGTGCCAGCAGCTTAGTCCCCCCGGGACGGGCGCTCCAAGAGACCCAGTACTTC.

This clonotype was detected a few times. This chain uses TRBV3-1 with TRBJ2-2; 8 bases are a match to TRBD2. The V and J ends lost 0 bases and 2 bases, in that order; junction bases with no gene match: 14. In germline, CDR1 is LGHDT, CDR2 YNNKEL (reference sequence). This CDR3 spans 20 amino acids. In DNA form, the CDR3 reads TGTGCCAGCAGCCAAGAATGGTGGATAGCGGGGTTCCCAAACACCGGGGAGCTGTTTTTT. Its protein product is CASSQEWWIAGFPNTGELFF.

In its sample, this clonotype was seen a few times. The chain links TRBV10-3 to TRBJ2-7; 8 bases match TRBD1. Germline V gene data show CDR1 as ENHRY and CDR2 as SYGVKD. This CDR3 contains 14 residues. J lost 1 base, V lost 6 bases, and 5 bases had no gene match. The DNA for the CDR3 is TGTGCCATCAGACCGGGACAGGCTTCCTACGAGCAGTACTTC. It specifies CAIRPGQASYEQYF.

This chain links TRBV7-9 with TRBJ2-3; TRBD2 is a possible D gene (5 bases). CDR1 is SEHNR and CDR2 is FQNEAQ in the germline V gene (reference sequence). Trimming took 5 bases from V and 0 from J, leaving 15 bases between them. CDR3 length: 16 residues. The CDR3 is CASSETRTASTDTQYF. Written as DNA, the CDR3 is TGTGCCAGCAGCGAAACTAGGACGGCTAGCACAGATACGCAGTATTTT. Full variable domain (missing parts from reference TRBV7-9 and TRBJ2-3): DTGVSQNPRHKITKRGQNVTFRCDPISEHNRLYWYRQTLGQGPEFLTYFQNEAQLEKSRLLSDRFSAERPKGSFSTLEIQRTEQGDSAMYLCASSETRTASTDTQYFGPGTRLTVL.

The V and J genes are TRBV4-3 and TRBJ1-6; D is ambiguous. The germline V gene encodes CDR1 LGHNA and CDR2 YSLEER. Trimming stripped 0 bases from V and 10 bases from J, with 7 bases between. This CDR3 has 13 amino acids. This chain's CDR3 is CASSQDLPSPLHF. The CDR3 DNA follows: TGCGCCAGCAGCCAAGATCTCCCCTCACCCCTCCACTTT.

This clonotype was seen only a few times. This rearrangement joins TRBV7-9 to TRBJ2-2, with 7 positions matching TRBD2. This CDR3 comprises 17 residues. V lost 5 bases to trimming and J lost 0 bases; unmatched junction nucleotides: 9. Germline assignment: CDR1 SEHNR and CDR2 FQNEAQ (reference sequence). DNA for the CDR3: TGTGCCAGCAGCCACCCGCCGGGGGGTGCGAACACCGGGGAGCTGTTTTTT. It codes for CASSHPPGGANTGELFF.

This clonotype was seen a single time. Being one base from a much bigger clone, this may be a read error. This CDR3 fails to terminate in the conserved phenylalanine or tryptophan, so it likely reflects a read error. CDR3 in amino acids: CASSPKVGGNEQYI. The CDR3, as DNA: TGTGCCAGCAGTCCTAAAGTAGGAGGAAACGAGCAGTACATC. This chain connects TRBV12-3 or TRBV12-4 to TRBJ2-7; maybe TRBD2 (5 bases). V dropped 5 bases and J dropped 5 bases, with 16 bases sitting between them. CDR3 length: 14 residues.

V gene TRBV3-1 combines with J gene TRBJ2-3; weak D call: TRBD1 (6 bases). V was trimmed by 4 bases and J by 6 bases, leaving 26 bases between them. The length of the CDR3 is 18 residues. CDR1 and CDR2 from the germline V gene are LGHDT and YNNKEL (reference sequence). CDR3 nucleotide sequence: TGTGCCAGCAGCCCACACACTTCCCTCTCATCGAGGGGGGATACGCAGTATTTT. This encodes CASSPHTSLSSRGDTQYF.

The rearrangement links TRBV7-6 to TRBJ2-5; D perhaps matches TRBD2 (6 bases). V was pared by 4 bases and J by 10 bases, with 16 bases between. The CDR3 totals 13 residues. Germline CDR1 and CDR2: SGHVS and FNYEAQ. The CDR3 region has the DNA TGTGCCAGCAGCTCGCTAGCGACTAGGGACCAGTACTTC. Amino acid sequence: CASSSLATRDQYF.

V usage is TRBV20-1 and J usage is TRBJ1-1; possibly TRBD1 for D (6 bases). Trimming left V 1 base short and J 10 bases short, with 25 bases between. This CDR3 comprises 16 residues. Germline V lookup: CDR1 DFQATT, CDR2 SNEGSKA (reference sequence). CDR3: CSARGRGAKRRSTAFF. CDR3 DNA sequence: TGCAGTGCTAGAGGCCGGGGGGCAAAGCGGAGGTCGACAGCTTTCTTT.

The genes are TRBV10-2 and TRBJ1-1; 8 nucleotides agree with TRBD1. V shed 6 bases, J shed 7 bases, and the junction held 7 bases outside the gene matches. The CDR3 consists of 13 residues. CDR1 WSHSY and CDR2 SAAADI come from the germline V gene. The CDR3 region is CASRGQEHVEAFF. CDR3 coding DNA: TGCGCCAGCAGGGGACAGGAACACGTTGAAGCTTTCTTT.

The gene calls are TRBV21-1 and TRBJ2-7. TRBV21-1 is a known pseudogene. There are 15 residues in the CDR3. The DNA for the CDR3 is TGTGCCAGCAGCAAAGTTCGAGTGCGGTGCTACGAGCAGTACTTC. Translation: CASSKVRVRCYEQYF.

In its sample, this clonotype was seen a few times. J is TRBJ2-3 and V is TRBV20-1; D assignment may be TRBD1 or TRBD2 (6 bases each). V was shortened by 0 bases and J by 2 bases, with 15 bases between the two germline ends. Germline values: CDR1 DFQATT, CDR2 SNEGSKA (reference sequence). This CDR3 is 16 amino acids long. The CDR3: CSAREEGGLPTDTQYF. The CDR3 DNA follows: TGCAGTGCTAGAGAGGAGGGGGGTTTGCCCACAGATACGCAGTATTTT.

This clonotype was recorded a few times. The chain combines TRBV10-3 with TRBJ2-7; 11 nucleotides match TRBD1. The ends lost 5 bases at V and 4 bases at J; junction bases unmatched: 4. The CDR3 loop spans 14 amino acids. Germline assignment: CDR1 ENHRY and CDR2 SYGVKD. Written as DNA, the CDR3 is TGTGCCATCAGTCACCGGGACAGGGGGTACGAGCAGTACTTC. Translation gives CAISHRDRGYEQYF.

There are a few counts of this clonotype. The J gene is TRBJ2-3, the V gene TRBV6-1; D remains unclear. Trimming removed 2 bases from V and 4 bases from J, with 13 bases in between. Germline assignment: CDR1 MNHNS and CDR2 SASEGT. CDR3 length equals 15 residues. CDR3 sequence reads: CASSESPMGSDTQYF. In DNA form, the CDR3 reads TGTGCCAGCAGTGAATCCCCGATGGGCTCAGATACGCAGTATTTT.

This clonotype turned up a few times. The chain carries TRBV12-3 or TRBV12-4 and TRBJ1-2; D remains ambiguous. The CDR3 length is 13 residues. Trimming pared 7 bases from V and 4 bases from J, leaving 13 bases between. The CDR3 DNA reads TGTGCCAGCACCTTGGAGCGCGGCTATGGCTACACCTTC. Its protein is CASTLERGYGYTF.

This clonotype has more than one count but fewer than ten. This chain joins TRBV12-3 or TRBV12-4 and TRBJ2-1; the D gene is possibly TRBD2 (6 bases). This CDR3 contains 16 residues. With 6 bases removed from V and 5 bases from J, the gap between germline ends came to 20 bases. This CDR3 is CASSTPPPGDDNEQFF. The CDR3 DNA sequence: TGTGCCAGCAGCACACCACCTCCGGGAGACGACAATGAGCAGTTCTTC.

The chain links TRBV12-3 or TRBV12-4 to TRBJ1-1, with 8 nucleotides matching TRBD1. Losses at the gene ends were 3 bases for V and 0 bases for J; bases not matched to a gene: 18. The CDR3 is 20 amino acids. The CDR3 coding sequence is TGTGCCAGCAGTTTCTCACCGCGACAGGGGCCCAGCCTGTTGAACACTGAAGCTTTCTTT. Protein sequence: CASSFSPRQGPSLLNTEAFF.

A few counts support this clonotype. The J gene is TRBJ2-1, the V gene TRBV28; no clear D. The CDR3 has 10 amino acids. V gave up 6 bases and J gave up 7 bases, with 4 bases separating them. Germline assignment: CDR1 MDHEN and CDR2 SYDVKM. The CDR3 sequence: CASRRNEQFF. CDR3 sequence (DNA): TGTGCCAGCAGGAGAAATGAGCAGTTCTTC. Full variable domain (rest looked up from reference TRBV28 and TRBJ2-1): DVKVTQSSRYLVKRTGEKVFLECVQDMDHENMFWYRQDPGLGLRLIYFSYDVKMKEKGDIPEGYSVSREKKERFSLILESASTNQTSMYLCASRRNEQFFGPGTRLTVL.

As concerns this clonotype: A much larger clone sits a single nucleotide away, making a read error possible. The chain uses TRBV7-2 and TRBJ2-3; 7 bases fit TRBD1. The V gene's germline CDR1 is SGHTA and CDR2 FQGNSA. The CDR3 totals 15 residues. CDR3 nucleotide sequence: TGTGCCAGCAGCAGAGGGACAGTGAGCACAGATACGCACTATTTT. Amino acid sequence: CASSRGTVSTDTHYF.

The chain recombines TRBV7-8 with TRBJ2-7; perhaps TRBD2 as D (6 bases). The germline gives CDR1 SGHVS, CDR2 FQNEAQ. The CDR3 loop spans 16 amino acids. Deletions cut 2 bases from V and 3 bases from J, with 17 bases between. The CDR3, as DNA: TGTGCCAGCAGCTTACGTCCGGGACTCGCCCTCTACGAGCAGTACTTC. As protein: CASSLRPGLALYEQYF.